Listed below are T cell receptor beta chains from one sample, sequenced in a study of cytomegalovirus exposure and HLA in healthy donors. Method: immunoSEQ multiplex PCR; TCRdb's copy keeps in-frame clones and lacks some. The profile shows 100,000 or so clones, about 75% of them singletons. The specimen sequenced was PBMCs. These receptors originate from a male donor in good health and CMV-seropositive. CDR3s include the opening cysteine and the closing phenylalanine or tryptophan. The D gene is left open where the match is weak. Clone sizes are given selectively: once, few, many, or a class where the clone is expanded.

V	size	J	D	CDR3	DNA
TRBV4-1	.	TRBJ2-6	.	CASSQVAGSGANVLTF	TGCGCCAGCAGCCAAGTTGCGGGTTCCGGGGCCAACGTCCTGACTTTC
TRBV7-8	.	TRBJ1-1	.	CASSLALRGSLGMNTEAFF	TGTGCCAGCAGCTTAGCGTTACGAGGGTCCCTGGGGATGAACACTGAAGCTTTCTTT
TRBV25-1	.	TRBJ2-1	.	CASSPRGGGEQFF	TGTGCCAGCAGCCCCAGAGGGGGTGGTGAGCAGTTCTTC
TRBV2	few	TRBJ1-1	TRBD1	CASSDGQGGKAFF	TGTGCCAGCAGTGACGGACAGGGGGGTAAAGCTTTCTTT
TRBV19	few	TRBJ2-7	TRBD1	CASSQTRQGAGRYEQYF	TGTGCCAGTTCTCAAACCCGGCAGGGGGCGGGCCGGTACGAGCAGTACTTC
TRBV2	.	TRBJ1-5	.	CASSGQTYSNQPQHF	TGTGCCAGCAGCGGACAGACATATAGCAATCAGCCCCAGCATTTT
TRBV2	once	TRBJ1-2	.	CASSDHQGSISSTF	TGTGCCAGCAGTGACCACCAGGGATCGATTTCTTCCACCTTC
TRBV12-5	.	TRBJ2-7	TRBD2	CASGLERGHEQYF	TGTGCTAGTGGTTTGGAGCGGGGACACGAGCAGTACTTC
TRBV25-1	.	TRBJ2-5	.	CASTGGETQYF	TGTGCCAGCACGGGTGGGGAGACCCAGTACTTC
TRBV7-2	.	TRBJ2-2	.	CASSLESGTGELFF	TGTGCCAGCAGCTTGGAGTCCGGCACCGGGGAGCTGTTTTTT
TRBV6-5	.	TRBJ1-6	.	CASSSSSGTGSPLHF	TGTGCCAGCAGTTCCTCTTCAGGTACCGGTTCACCCCTCCACTTT
TRBV7-2	.	TRBJ1-1	.	CASSNGIHPEAFF	TGTGCCAGCAGCAACGGTATCCACCCTGAAGCTTTCTTT
TRBV14	.	TRBJ1-6	TRBD1	CASSQALPGQYNSPLHF	TGTGCCAGCAGCCAAGCCCTCCCGGGACAGTATAATTCACCCCTCCACTTT
TRBV7-2	.	TRBJ1-5	.	CASSLGPNGLRQPQHF	TGTGCCAGCAGCTTAGGCCCGAATGGATTGAGGCAGCCCCAGCATTTT
TRBV28	.	TRBJ2-5	.	CASSLSYQETQYF	TGTGCCAGCAGTTTATCCTACCAAGAGACCCAGTACTTC
TRBV27	once	TRBJ1-4	.	CASSLGGLGNEKLFF	TGTGCCAGCAGTTTGGGGGGGTTGGGTAATGAAAAACTGTTTTTT
TRBV4-3	.	TRBJ2-1	.	CASSQQSMSNEQFF	TGCGCCAGCAGCCAACAATCAATGAGCAATGAGCAGTTCTTC
TRBV7-2	.	TRBJ2-7	.	CASSLLSFEQYF	TGTGCCAGCAGCCTTCTTTCGTTCGAGCAGTACTTC
TRBV19	.	TRBJ2-1	TRBD1	CASSLGTAFGEQFF	TGTGCCAGTAGCCTCGGGACAGCGTTTGGCGAGCAGTTCTTC
TRBV14	.	TRBJ2-5	.	CASSQDGQPSGTQYF	TGTGCCAGCAGCCAAGACGGGCAGCCGAGCGGTACCCAGTACTTC
TRBV4-2	.	TRBJ2-2	.	CASSQDRSTPCELFF	TGTGCCAGCAGCCAAGATCGGAGCACCCCCTGTGAGCTGTTTTTT
TRBV5-6	.	TRBJ1-2	.	CASTRTVYGYTF	TGTGCCAGCACCCGGACAGTTTATGGCTACACCTTC
TRBV2	.	TRBJ1-1	.	CASKDRTFTEAFF	TGTGCCAGCAAGGATAGGACATTCACTGAAGCTTTCTTT
TRBV2	.	TRBJ2-2	TRBD2	CASRGLVNTGELFF	TGTGCCAGCAGGGGACTAGTGAACACCGGGGAGCTGTTTTTT
TRBV5-4	.	TRBJ2-5	TRBD2	CASSLVASGDQETQYF	TGTGCCAGCAGCTTGGTGGCTAGCGGGGACCAAGAGACCCAGTACTTC
TRBV4-1	.	TRBJ1-5	.	CASSQEGAAVGQPQHF	TGCGCCAGCAGCCAAGAGGGGGCGGCTGTCGGTCAGCCCCAGCATTTT
TRBV11-3	.	TRBJ2-1	TRBD2	CASSLSGGEGNEQFF	TGTGCCAGCAGCCTTAGCGGGGGGGAGGGCAATGAGCAGTTCTTC
TRBV10-1	.	TRBJ1-3	.	CASKPSSGNTIYF	TGCGCCAGCAAGCCAAGCTCTGGAAACACCATATATTTT
TRBV6-5	.	TRBJ2-2	.	CASSYRGAEGGELFF	TGTGCCAGCAGTTACCGCGGGGCTGAGGGCGGGGAGCTGTTTTTT
TRBV6-5	.	TRBJ1-1	TRBD1	CASSYYQGAGTEAFF	TGTGCCAGCAGTTACTATCAGGGGGCCGGCACTGAAGCTTTCTTT
TRBV30	.	TRBJ1-2	.	CAWRAPLVAQGYTF	TGTGCCTGGAGGGCCCCCCTGGTCGCCCAGGGCTACACCTTC
TRBV4-3	once	TRBJ2-1	.	CASSQIPTGTQEQFF	TGCGCCAGCAGCCAAATACCAACCGGGACACAAGAGCAGTTCTTC
TRBV29-1	.	TRBJ2-1	.	CSVVRGGEQFF	TGCAGCGTTGTGCGGGGCGGTGAGCAGTTCTTC
TRBV7-6	.	TRBJ2-1	.	CASSHLDSSTLGDEQFF	TGTGCCAGCAGCCATCTGGACAGCTCGACCCTAGGCGATGAGCAGTTCTTC
TRBV7-2	.	TRBJ1-6	.	CASSDAPGAPPWSPLHF	TGTGCCAGCAGCGACGCTCCTGGGGCACCCCCATGGTCACCCCTCCACTTT
TRBV19	once	TRBJ1-1	TRBD1	CASSLLYRGKNTEAFF	TGTGCCAGTAGTCTCCTATACAGGGGAAAGAACACTGAAGCTTTCTTT
TRBV6-6	.	TRBJ2-1	TRBD2	CASRPDLAGEYNEQFF	TGTGCCAGCAGGCCTGATCTAGCGGGGGAGTACAATGAGCAGTTCTTC
TRBV18	.	TRBJ1-4	.	CASSPPLGTANEKLFF	TGTGCCAGCTCACCACCGTTGGGTACAGCTAATGAAAAACTGTTTTTT
TRBV30	.	TRBJ2-7	TRBD1	CAWSSGQGGAYEQYF	TGTGCCTGGAGCTCTGGACAGGGGGGGGCCTACGAGCAGTACTTC
TRBV5-6	.	TRBJ2-1	TRBD1	CASSPGRGQGEQFF	TGTGCCAGCAGCCCGGGCAGGGGGCAGGGGGAGCAGTTCTTC